This T cell receptor (beta chain) was identified during a study of human T cells and chemical hapten exposure. About the research overall: The sensitizing agent was 2% DPC, placed on around 2 cm by around 2 cm of upper inner arm skin. Study-level points and caveats: DPC sensitization did not alter TCRs above 1 in 1000 frequency.

This clonotype occurred a few times. Its specificity is unknown. In germline, CDR1 is KGHDR, CDR2 SFDVKD. The CDR3 totals 13 residues. Trimming left V 0 bases short and J 8 bases short, with 9 bases between. Stated time point: pre-sensitization, week 0. The treatment was: therapeutic diphenylcyclopropenone sensitization with weekly scalp DPC. TCRdb redid the calling of the RACE reads with MiXCR, one entry per CDR3 protein. This sample has more than 300,000 distinct CDR3 sequences, with approximately 5.8% found just once. The origin of this receptor is a woman aged 18-35 years with alopecia areata. Some clones in this sample may be carry-over from other donors' samples. This material consisted of whole blood, taken in connection with sensitization to the hapten diphenylcyclopropenone (DPC). The V and J genes are TRBV24-1 and TRBJ1-2, with D possibly TRBD1 on 6 matching bases. CDR3 in DNA: TGTGCCACCAGTGATTTGATGGGGGCAGGCTACACCTTC. Protein: CATSDLMGAGYTF.